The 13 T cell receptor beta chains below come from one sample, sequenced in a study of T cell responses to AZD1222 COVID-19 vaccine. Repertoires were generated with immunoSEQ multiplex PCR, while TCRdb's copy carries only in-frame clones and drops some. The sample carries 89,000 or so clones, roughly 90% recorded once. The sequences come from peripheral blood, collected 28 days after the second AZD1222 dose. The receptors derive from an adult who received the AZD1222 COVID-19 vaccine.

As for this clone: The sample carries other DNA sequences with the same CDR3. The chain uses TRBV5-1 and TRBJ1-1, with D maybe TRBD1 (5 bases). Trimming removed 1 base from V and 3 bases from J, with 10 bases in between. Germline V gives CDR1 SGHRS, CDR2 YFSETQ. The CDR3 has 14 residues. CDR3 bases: TGCGCCAGCAGCTTGCTGGTAGGGGACACTGAAGCTTTCTTT. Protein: CASSLLVGDTEAFF.

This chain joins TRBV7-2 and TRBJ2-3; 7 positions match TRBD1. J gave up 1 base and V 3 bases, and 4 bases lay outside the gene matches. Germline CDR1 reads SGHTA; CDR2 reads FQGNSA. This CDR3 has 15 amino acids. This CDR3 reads CASSLFGTGTDTQYF. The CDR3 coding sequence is TGTGCCAGCAGCTTGTTTGGGACAGGCACAGATACGCAGTATTTT.

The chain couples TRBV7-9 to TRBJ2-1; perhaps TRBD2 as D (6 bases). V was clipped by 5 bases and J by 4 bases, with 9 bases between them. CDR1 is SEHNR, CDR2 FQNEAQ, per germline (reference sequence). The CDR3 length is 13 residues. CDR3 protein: CASSVTSYNEQFF. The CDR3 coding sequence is TGTGCCAGCAGCGTGACTAGTTACAATGAGCAGTTCTTC.

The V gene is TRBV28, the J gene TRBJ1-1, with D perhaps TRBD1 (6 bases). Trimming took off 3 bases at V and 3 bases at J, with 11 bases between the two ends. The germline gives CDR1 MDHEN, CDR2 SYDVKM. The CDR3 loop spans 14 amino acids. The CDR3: CASSLPGVHTEAFF. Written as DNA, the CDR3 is TGTGCCAGCAGTTTGCCAGGGGTTCACACTGAAGCTTTCTTT.

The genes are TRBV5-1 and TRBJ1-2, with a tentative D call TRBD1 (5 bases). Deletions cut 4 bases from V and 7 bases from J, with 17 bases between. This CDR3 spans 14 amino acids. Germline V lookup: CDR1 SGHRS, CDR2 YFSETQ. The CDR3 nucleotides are TGCGCCAGCAGCCCCGGAGACGGACAAGGTGGCTACACCTTC. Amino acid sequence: CASSPGDGQGGYTF.

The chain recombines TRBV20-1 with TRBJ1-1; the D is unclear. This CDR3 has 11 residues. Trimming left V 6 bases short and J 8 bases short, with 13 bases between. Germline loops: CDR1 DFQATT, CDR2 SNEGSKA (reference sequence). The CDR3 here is CSATLVGEAFF. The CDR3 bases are TGCAGTGCGACCTTGGTTGGGGAAGCTTTCTTT.

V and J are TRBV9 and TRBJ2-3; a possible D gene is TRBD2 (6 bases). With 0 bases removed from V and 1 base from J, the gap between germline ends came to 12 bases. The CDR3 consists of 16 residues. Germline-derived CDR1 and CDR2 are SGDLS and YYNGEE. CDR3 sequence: CASSVVPSAGTDTQYF. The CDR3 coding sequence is TGTGCCAGCAGCGTAGTCCCTAGCGCGGGCACAGATACGCAGTATTTT.

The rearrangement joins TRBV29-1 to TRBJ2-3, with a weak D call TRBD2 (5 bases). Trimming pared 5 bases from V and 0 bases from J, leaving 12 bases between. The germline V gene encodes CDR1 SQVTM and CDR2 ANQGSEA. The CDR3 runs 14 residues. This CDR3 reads CSVWGDRSTDTQYF. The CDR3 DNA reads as TGCAGCGTTTGGGGAGATCGAAGCACAGATACGCAGTATTTT.

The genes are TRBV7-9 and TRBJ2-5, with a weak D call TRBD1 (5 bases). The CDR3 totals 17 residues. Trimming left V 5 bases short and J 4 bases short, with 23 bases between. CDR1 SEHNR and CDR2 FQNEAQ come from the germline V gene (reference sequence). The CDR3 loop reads CASSHRDSTAPGETQYF. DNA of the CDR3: TGTGCCAGCAGCCACCGCGACAGTACGGCGCCGGGAGAGACCCAGTACTTC.

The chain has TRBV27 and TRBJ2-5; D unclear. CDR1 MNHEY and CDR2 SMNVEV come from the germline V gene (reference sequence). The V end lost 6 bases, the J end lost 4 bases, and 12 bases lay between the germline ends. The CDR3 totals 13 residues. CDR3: CASRPEVGETQYF. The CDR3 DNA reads TGTGCCAGCAGGCCTGAGGTTGGAGAGACCCAGTACTTC.

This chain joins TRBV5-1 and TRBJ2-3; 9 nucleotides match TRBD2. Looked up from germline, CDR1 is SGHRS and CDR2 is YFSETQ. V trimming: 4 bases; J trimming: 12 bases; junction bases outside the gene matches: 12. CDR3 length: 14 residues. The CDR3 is CASSVEPGLAQQYF. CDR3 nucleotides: TGCGCCAGCAGCGTAGAGCCCGGACTAGCGCAACAGTATTTT.

The CDR3: CATFGASTDTQYF. In DNA, the CDR3 is TGTGCCACCTTTGGGGCTAGCACAGATACGCAGTATTTT. The chain carries TRBV10-3 and TRBJ2-3, with D perhaps TRBD1 (5 bases). Germline V gene sequence: CDR1 ENHRY, CDR2 SYGVKD. Deletions cut 10 bases from V and 0 bases from J, with 11 bases between. The CDR3 is made up of 13 amino acids.

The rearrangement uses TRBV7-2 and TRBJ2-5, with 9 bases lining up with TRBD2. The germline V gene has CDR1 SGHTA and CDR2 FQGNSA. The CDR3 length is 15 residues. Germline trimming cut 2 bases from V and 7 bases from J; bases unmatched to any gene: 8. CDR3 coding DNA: TGTGCCAGCAGCTTACTAGCGGGGTCGACGGGGACCCAGTACTTC. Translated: CASSLLAGSTGTQYF. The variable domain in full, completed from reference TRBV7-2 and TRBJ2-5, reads GAGVSQSPSNKVTEKGKDVELRCDPISGHTALYWYRQSLGQGLEFLIYFQGNSAPDKSGLPSDRFSAERTGGSVSTLTIQRTQQEDSAVYLCASSLLAGSTGTQYFGPGTRLLVL.